This passage covers 32 T cell receptor beta chains from one sample sequenced in a study of CD8+ T cells in alopecia areata. Treatment indicated: oral pan-JAK inhibitor, 5-10 mg twice daily. RNA was extracted and reverse transcribed into cDNA as the sequencing template. The table came from immunoSEQ multiplex PCR; TCRdb's copy has only in-frame clones and leaves some out. Of approximately 140,000 clones in the sample, roughly 86% are singletons; the top ten hold around 14%. The sample in question was CD8+ T cells sorted from blood, obtained at week 4, from a patient treated with tofacitinib. These receptor sequences come from a human donor with alopecia areata.

The chain has TRBV5-4 and TRBJ2-7; no clear D gene. This CDR3 spans 11 amino acids. Germline V CDR1 and CDR2: SGHNT, YYREEE (reference sequence). Trimming pared 1 base from V and 6 bases from J, leaving 5 bases between. The CDR3 nucleotides read TGTGCCAGCAGCTTGACGGGCGAGCAGTACTTC. Translated, it gives CASSLTGEQYF.

This clone was observed a handful of times. The V call is TRBV27, the J call TRBJ1-2, with D possibly matching TRBD1 (6 bases). Germline V gene data show CDR1 as MNHEY and CDR2 as SMNVEV (reference sequence). The CDR3 consists of 13 residues. Trimming shortened V by 6 bases and J by 2 bases, and 10 bases separated the two germline ends. The CDR3 nucleotides read TGTGCCAGCAGCCTACAGGGAAACTATGGCTACACCTTC. It translates to CASSLQGNYGYTF.

This chain links TRBV7-8 with TRBJ1-5; weak D call: TRBD1 (6 bases). This CDR3 comprises 19 residues. The V gene lost 1 base and the J gene lost 1 base, with 20 bases spanning the gap. The V gene's germline CDR1 is SGHVS and CDR2 FQNEAQ. The DNA of the CDR3 is TGTGCCAGCAGCTTAGGTGAATTACGGGGGGCCGTGAGCAATCAGCCCCAGCATTTT. Encoded protein: CASSLGELRGAVSNQPQHF.

CDR3 residues: CASSPNLGNQAFF. CDR3 DNA sequence: TGTGCCAGCAGCCCGAACCTGGGTAACCAAGCTTTCTTT. The rearrangement links TRBV7-6 to TRBJ1-1, with no clear D. Germline V gene lookup returns CDR1 SGHVS and CDR2 FNYEAQ. V lost 5 bases and J 9 bases, leaving 16 bases between the germline ends. The CDR3 is 13 residues long.

V gene TRBV27 combines with J gene TRBJ2-5; D possibly matches TRBD1 or TRBD2 (5 bases each). The CDR3 totals 16 residues. Germline V gene sequence: CDR1 MNHEY, CDR2 SMNVEV (reference sequence). The V end was cut by 2 bases, the J end by 4 bases, with 17 bases between. The CDR3 DNA sequence: TGTGCCAGCAGTTTAGCGAGGGGACGGAGTATAGAGACCCAGTACTTC. This translates into CASSLARGRSIETQYF.

This rearrangement joins TRBV29-1 to TRBJ2-7; the D gene is possibly TRBD1 (6 bases). The V and J ends lost 0 bases and 6 bases respectively, with 9 bases between them. This CDR3 has 12 amino acids. The germline V gene has CDR1 SQVTM and CDR2 ANQGSEA. CDR3 loop: CSVEDQGGEQYF. Here the CDR3 DNA reads TGCAGCGTTGAAGATCAAGGGGGCGAGCAGTACTTC.

The rearrangement links TRBV30 to TRBJ2-7; D remains ambiguous. Germline V gives CDR1 GTSNPN, CDR2 SVGIG (reference sequence). CDR3 length: 13 amino acids. V dropped 0 bases and J dropped 5 bases, with 11 bases sitting between them. CDR3 residues: CAWSVEGFDEQYF. DNA of the CDR3: TGTGCCTGGAGTGTAGAAGGGTTCGACGAGCAGTACTTC. Full variable domain (outside the CDR3, taken from reference TRBV30 and TRBJ2-7): SQTIHQWPATLVQPVGSPLSLECTVEGTSNPNLYWYRQAAGRGLQLLFYSVGIGQISSEVPQNLSASRPQDRQFILSSKKLLLSDSGFYLCAWSVEGFDEQYFGPGTRLTVT.

The rearrangement links TRBV6-1 to TRBJ1-2; TRBD1 is a possible D gene (5 bases). Trimming took off 7 bases at V and 3 bases at J, with 12 bases between the two ends. Germline V gene lookup returns CDR1 MNHNS and CDR2 SASEGT. The CDR3 runs to 13 residues. CDR3 coding DNA: TGTGCCAGCAACGGTCAGGGTGACTATGGCTACACCTTC. Its translation: CASNGQGDYGYTF.

This clone was seen a single time. V and J are TRBV10-3 and TRBJ2-7, with D possibly matching TRBD2 (6 bases). The length of the CDR3 is 13 residues. Germline values: CDR1 ENHRY, CDR2 SYGVKD. V gave up 5 bases and J gave up 3 bases, with 11 bases separating them. The CDR3 is CAISQGTYYEQYF. DNA of the CDR3: TGTGCCATCAGTCAAGGGACTTACTACGAGCAGTACTTC.

This chain joins TRBV5-1 and TRBJ1-2; the match to TRBD1 covers 9 bases. The CDR3 consists of 15 residues. Germline CDR1 and CDR2: SGHRS and YFSETQ. Unmatched junction bases numbered 6, after V lost 0 bases and J lost 6 bases. CDR3 in amino acids: CASSLGQGESHGYTF. Here the CDR3 DNA reads TGCGCCAGCAGCTTGGGACAGGGGGAGTCCCATGGCTACACCTTC. The whole variable domain, remainder taken from reference TRBV5-1 and TRBJ1-2, is KAGVTQTPRYLIKTRGQQVTLSCSPISGHRSVSWYQQTPGQGLQFLFEYFSETQRNKGNFPGRFSGRQFSNSRSEMNVSTLELGDSALYLCASSLGQGESHGYTFGSGTRLTVV.

V usage is TRBV27 and J usage is TRBJ2-2, with D unclear. V was cut by 6 bases and J by 5 bases, with 13 bases left in between. This CDR3 region has 14 residues. The germline gives CDR1 MNHEY, CDR2 SMNVEV (reference sequence). This CDR3 reads CASSTELATGELFF. The CDR3 DNA sequence: TGTGCCAGCAGCACAGAATTAGCTACCGGGGAGCTGTTTTTT.

This clone was seen a handful of times. The chain has TRBV7-8 and TRBJ2-1; 11 bases are shared with TRBD2. Germline-derived CDR1 and CDR2 are SGHVS and FQNEAQ. CDR3 length equals 15 residues. Trimming cost V 4 bases and J 3 bases; bases outside gene matches: 2. The CDR3 sequence is CASSSGTSGYNEQFF. In nucleotides, the CDR3 is TGTGCCAGCAGCTCGGGGACTAGCGGCTACAATGAGCAGTTCTTC.

The rearrangement joins TRBV5-1 to TRBJ1-1; D is ambiguous. This CDR3 has 13 residues. Germline V CDR1 and CDR2: SGHRS, YFSETQ. Trimming took off 4 bases at V and 0 bases at J, with 7 bases between the two ends. The CDR3 nucleotides are TGCGCCAGCAGCGGCGACTTGAACACTGAAGCTTTCTTT. Its protein product is CASSGDLNTEAFF.

V gene TRBV29-1 combines with J gene TRBJ2-3, with TRBD2 matching over 9 bases. The CDR3 sequence is 14 residues long. Germline-derived CDR1 and CDR2 are SQVTM and ANQGSEA. With V trimmed by 7 bases and J by 1 base, 6 bases remained unmatched. The CDR3 loop is CSALAGVGTDTQYF. The CDR3 region has the DNA TGCAGCGCCTTAGCGGGAGTGGGCACAGATACGCAGTATTTT.

The chain carries TRBV25-1 and TRBJ2-5; D ambiguous. Germline V gene sequence: CDR1 MGHDK, CDR2 SYGVNS. The CDR3 has 14 amino acids. Trimming removed 1 base at V and 1 base at J, with 7 bases between. The CDR3 here is CASSEFGIQETQYF. The CDR3 region has the DNA TGTGCCAGCAGTGAATTCGGTATCCAAGAGACCCAGTACTTC.

The V gene is TRBV2, the J gene TRBJ2-2, with D perhaps TRBD1 (5 bases). Trimming shortened V by 9 bases and J by 0 bases, and 14 bases separated the two germline ends. From germline, CDR1 is SNHLY and CDR2 FYNNEI. The CDR3 spans 15 residues. Here the CDR3 reads CASSYRMSNTGELFF. CDR3 bases: TGTGCCAGTAGTTACAGGATGTCGAACACCGGGGAGCTGTTTTTT.

CDR3 DNA: TGTGCCAGCAGGAGAGGGGCGAAGGGGAACACTGAAGCTTTCTTT. Its translation: CASRRGAKGNTEAFF. The rearrangement links TRBV7-2 to TRBJ1-1; D might be TRBD1 (5 bases). Per the germline V gene, CDR1 is SGHTA and CDR2 is FQGNSA. Deletions cut 6 bases from V and 1 base from J, with 15 bases between. The CDR3 is 15 amino acids.

The V call is TRBV27, the J call TRBJ2-3; possibly TRBD1 for D (5 bases). The length of the CDR3 is 18 residues. Trimming took 2 bases from V and 4 from J, leaving 22 bases between them. Looked up from germline, CDR1 is MNHEY and CDR2 is SMNVEV (reference sequence). CDR3 nucleotides: TGTGCCAGCAGTTTACAATCACAGGTTGGCAGGGTGGCAGATACGCAGTATTTT. Translating gives CASSLQSQVGRVADTQYF.

The rearrangement links TRBV7-9 to TRBJ2-1; 8 bases map to TRBD1. Germline CDR1 is SEHNR and CDR2 is FQNEAQ (reference sequence). CDR3 size: 13 residues. J was trimmed by 8 bases and V by 6 bases; bases with no gene match: 6. CDR3 bases: TGTGCCAGCAGGGGCCCACAGGGGGATGAGCAGTTCTTC. It is translated as CASRGPQGDEQFF.

This chain links TRBV29-1 with TRBJ2-1, with unresolved D. Germline V gives CDR1 SQVTM, CDR2 ANQGSEA. The V and J ends lost 0 bases and 6 bases respectively, with 12 bases between them. The CDR3 sequence is 14 residues long. CDR3 loop: CSVEDQSSPNEQFF. CDR3 DNA sequence: TGCAGCGTTGAAGATCAATCGAGCCCCAATGAGCAGTTCTTC.

The chain carries TRBV27 and TRBJ2-2; 7 bases are shared with TRBD2. The germline CDR1 and CDR2 sequences are MNHEY and SMNVEV (reference sequence). Losses at the gene ends were 6 bases for V and 9 bases for J; bases not matched to a gene: 13. The CDR3 sequence is 15 residues long. In DNA form, the CDR3 reads TGTGCCAGCAGCTCAAGGGAGGGCCTCGGTAGGGAGCTGTTTTTT. Translation: CASSSREGLGRELFF.

The chain couples TRBV7-3 to TRBJ2-1; D remains unclear. Germline assignment: CDR1 SGHTA and CDR2 FQGTGA. Trimming shortened V by 4 bases and J by 4 bases, and 14 bases separated the two germline ends. This CDR3 comprises 15 residues. Here the CDR3 DNA reads TGTGCCAGCAGCTATCGCGAGACAATATACAATGAGCAGTTCTTC. Protein sequence: CASSYRETIYNEQFF.

The gene calls are TRBV29-1 and TRBJ2-1; D remains unclear. Germline values: CDR1 SQVTM, CDR2 ANQGSEA. This CDR3 is built from 11 residues. The V gene lost 4 bases and the J gene lost 10 bases, with 11 bases spanning the gap. The DNA of the CDR3 is TGCAGCGTTGTGGTCAGTAACGAGCAGTTCTTC. Protein: CSVVVSNEQFF.

The V call is TRBV14, the J call TRBJ1-2; no definite D call. The V end lost 0 bases, the J end lost 5 bases, and 16 bases lay between the germline ends. The CDR3 contains 16 residues. Per germline, CDR1 SGHDN and CDR2 FVKESK. CDR3 in DNA: TGTGCCAGCAGCCAAGAGAGAGGCAGAGCCTGGTATGGCTACACCTTC. Residues: CASSQERGRAWYGYTF.

The chain links TRBV19 to TRBJ2-4; D is undetermined. CDR3 length: 15 amino acids. CDR1 LNHDA and CDR2 SQIVND come from the germline V gene (reference sequence). V lost 3 bases, J lost 0 bases, and 9 bases lay in between. The CDR3 loop is CASSISNLAKNIQYF. CDR3 nucleotides: TGTGCCAGTAGTATCTCTAATCTAGCCAAAAACATTCAGTACTTC.

The chain combines TRBV27 with TRBJ2-3; D is ambiguous. Germline CDR1 MNHEY, CDR2 SMNVEV (reference sequence). The length of the CDR3 is 14 residues. V lost 6 bases and J lost 2, with 12 bases in between. CDR3 coding DNA: TGTGCCAGCAGCCCCAGTTCCCCCACAGATACGCAGTATTTT. Encoded protein: CASSPSSPTDTQYF.

The chain combines TRBV19 with TRBJ1-1, with D unclear. V shed 3 bases and J shed 3 bases, with 14 bases lying between them. The CDR3 length is 15 residues. Germline loops: CDR1 LNHDA, CDR2 SQIVND (reference sequence). The CDR3 nucleotides read TGTGCCAGTAGTATTGGAGGGAACGGGCACACTGAAGCTTTCTTT. Translating gives CASSIGGNGHTEAFF. The full variable domain, completed using reference TRBV19 and TRBJ1-1, is DGGITQSPKYLFRKEGQNVTLSCEQNLNHDAMYWYRQDPGQGLRLIYYSQIVNDFQKGDIAEGYSVSREKKESFPLTVTSAQKNPTAFYLCASSIGGNGHTEAFFGQGTRLTVV.

V is TRBV2 and J is TRBJ2-7; tentatively, D is TRBD1 (5 bases). V was cut by 7 bases and J by 3 bases, with 10 bases left in between. CDR1 and CDR2 from the germline V gene are SNHLY and FYNNEI. The CDR3 runs 12 residues. The CDR3 coding sequence is TGTGCCAGCAAGGGCAGGGTCTACGAGCAGTACTTC. Encoded protein: CASKGRVYEQYF.

The V call is TRBV7-9, the J call TRBJ1-6; 7 positions agree with TRBD1. Germline V gene lookup returns CDR1 SEHNR and CDR2 FQNEAQ (reference sequence). The CDR3 is made up of 16 amino acids. Losses at the gene ends were 6 bases for V and 0 bases for J; bases not matched to a gene: 5. CDR3 protein: CASSGQATSYNSPLHF. CDR3 bases: TGTGCCAGCAGTGGACAGGCAACCTCCTATAATTCACCCCTCCACTTT.

The chain carries TRBV2 and TRBJ2-3, with D unclear. V was cut by 7 bases and J by 2 bases, with 7 bases left in between. The germline V gene encodes CDR1 SNHLY and CDR2 FYNNEI. The CDR3 has 12 residues. The CDR3 DNA is TGTGCCAGCACACGGTCCACAGATACGCAGTATTTT. This codes for CASTRSTDTQYF.

This clone was counted a single time. V gene TRBV27 combines with J gene TRBJ2-2; D assignment may be TRBD1 or TRBD2 (6 bases each). The CDR3 sequence is 15 residues long. From germline, CDR1 is MNHEY and CDR2 SMNVEV (reference sequence). The V end was cut by 1 base, the J end by 2 bases, with 8 bases between. As DNA, the CDR3 is TGTGCCAGCAGTTTATGGGGGGCAAACACCGGGGAGCTGTTTTTT. It is translated as CASSLWGANTGELFF.

The J gene is TRBJ2-5, the V gene TRBV6-5, with D perhaps matching TRBD2 (5 bases). The CDR3 length is 15 residues. The germline CDR1 and CDR2 sequences are MNHEY and SVGAGI. The V and J ends lost 1 base and 5 bases respectively, with 14 bases between them. The chain's CDR3 is CASSYFPATGETQYF. CDR3 nucleotide sequence: TGTGCCAGCAGTTACTTTCCGGCGACGGGGGAGACCCAGTACTTC.